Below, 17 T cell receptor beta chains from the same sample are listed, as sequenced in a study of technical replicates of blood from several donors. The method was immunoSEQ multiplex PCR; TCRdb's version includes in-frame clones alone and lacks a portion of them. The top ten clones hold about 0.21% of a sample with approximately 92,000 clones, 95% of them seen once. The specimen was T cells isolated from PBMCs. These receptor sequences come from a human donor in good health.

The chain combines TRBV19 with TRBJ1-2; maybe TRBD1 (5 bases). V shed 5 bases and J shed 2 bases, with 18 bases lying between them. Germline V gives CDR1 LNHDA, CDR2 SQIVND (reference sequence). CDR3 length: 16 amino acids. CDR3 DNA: TGTGCCAGTAGTGCCCGGACGGGACTCCAGAACTATGGCTACACCTTC. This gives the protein CASSARTGLQNYGYTF.

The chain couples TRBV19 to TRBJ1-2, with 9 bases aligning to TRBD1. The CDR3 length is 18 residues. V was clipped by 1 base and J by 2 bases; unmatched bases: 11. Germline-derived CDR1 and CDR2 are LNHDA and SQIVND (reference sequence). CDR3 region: CASSIGTGGAFRNYGYTF. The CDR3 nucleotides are TGTGCCAGTAGTATAGGAACAGGGGGCGCTTTTCGGAACTATGGCTACACCTTC.

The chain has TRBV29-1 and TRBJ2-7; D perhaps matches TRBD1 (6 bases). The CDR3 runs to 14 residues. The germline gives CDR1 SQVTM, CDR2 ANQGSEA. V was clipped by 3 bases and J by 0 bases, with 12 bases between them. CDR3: CSVEGAGVSYEQYF. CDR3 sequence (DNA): TGCAGCGTTGAGGGTGCAGGGGTCTCCTACGAGCAGTACTTC.

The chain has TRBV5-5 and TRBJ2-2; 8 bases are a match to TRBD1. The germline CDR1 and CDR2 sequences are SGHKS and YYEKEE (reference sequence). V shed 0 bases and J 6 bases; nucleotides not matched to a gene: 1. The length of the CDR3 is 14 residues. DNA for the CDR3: TGTGCCAGCAGCTTGGGGACAGGGTCCGGGGAGCTGTTTTTT. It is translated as CASSLGTGSGELFF.

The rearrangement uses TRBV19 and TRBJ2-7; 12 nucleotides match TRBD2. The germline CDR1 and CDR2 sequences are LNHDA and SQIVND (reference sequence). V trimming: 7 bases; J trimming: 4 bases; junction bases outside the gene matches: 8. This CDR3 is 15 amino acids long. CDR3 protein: CASNTRTSGIYEQYF. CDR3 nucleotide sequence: TGTGCCAGTAATACGCGGACTAGCGGGATATACGAGCAGTACTTC.

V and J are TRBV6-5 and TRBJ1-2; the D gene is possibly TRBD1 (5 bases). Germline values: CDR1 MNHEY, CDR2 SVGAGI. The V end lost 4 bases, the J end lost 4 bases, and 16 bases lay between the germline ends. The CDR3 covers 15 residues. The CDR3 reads CASSSPPIRGYGYTF. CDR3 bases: TGTGCCAGCAGTTCCCCACCGATAAGGGGCTATGGCTACACCTTC.

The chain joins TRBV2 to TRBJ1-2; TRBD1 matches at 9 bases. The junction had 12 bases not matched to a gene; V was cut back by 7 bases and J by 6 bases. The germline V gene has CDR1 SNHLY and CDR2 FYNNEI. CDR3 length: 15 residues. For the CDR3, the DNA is TGTGCCAGCAAGGACCGGGACAGGGAAGCCAATGGCTACACCTTC. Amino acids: CASKDRDREANGYTF.

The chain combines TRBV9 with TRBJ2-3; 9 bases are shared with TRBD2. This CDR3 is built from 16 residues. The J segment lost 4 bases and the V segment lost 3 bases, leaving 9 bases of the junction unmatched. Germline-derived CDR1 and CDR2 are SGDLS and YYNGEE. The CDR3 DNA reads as TGTGCCAGCAGCGCAGGACTAGCGCACAGGGCAGATACGCAGTATTTT. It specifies CASSAGLAHRADTQYF.

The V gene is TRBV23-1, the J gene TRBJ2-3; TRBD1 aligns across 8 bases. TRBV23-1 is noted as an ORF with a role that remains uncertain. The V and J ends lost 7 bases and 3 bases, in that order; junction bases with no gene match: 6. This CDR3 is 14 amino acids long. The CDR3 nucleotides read TGCGCCAGCACCCGGACAGGGAAAACAGATACGCAGTATTTT. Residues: CASTRTGKTDTQYF.

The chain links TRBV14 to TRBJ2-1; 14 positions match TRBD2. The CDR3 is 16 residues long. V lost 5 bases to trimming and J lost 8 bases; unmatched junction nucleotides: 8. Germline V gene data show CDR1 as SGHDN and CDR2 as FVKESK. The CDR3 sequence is CASSIPGTSGSHEQFF. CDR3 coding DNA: TGTGCCAGCAGCATTCCCGGGACTAGCGGGAGCCATGAGCAGTTCTTC.

This CDR3 reads CASSQDRLFGGQSNEQFF. In nucleotides, the CDR3 is TGTGCCAGCAGCCAAGATAGGCTTTTTGGGGGCCAATCGAATGAGCAGTTCTTC. The rearrangement uses TRBV4-2 and TRBJ2-1; D is possibly TRBD1 (6 bases). Germline values: CDR1 LGHNA, CDR2 YNFKEQ. The CDR3 contains 18 residues. Trimming removed 0 bases from V and 7 bases from J, with 22 bases in between.

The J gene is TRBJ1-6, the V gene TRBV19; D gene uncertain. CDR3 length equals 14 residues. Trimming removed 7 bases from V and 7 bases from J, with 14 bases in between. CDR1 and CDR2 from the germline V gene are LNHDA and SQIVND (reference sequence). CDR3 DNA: TGTGCCAGTACCTTAACCGGGGTCAATTCACCCCTCCACTTT. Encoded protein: CASTLTGVNSPLHF.

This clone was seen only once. This CDR3 reads CASSSGTSGYNEQFF. As DNA, the CDR3 is TGCGCCAGCAGCTCGGGGACTAGCGGGTACAATGAGCAGTTCTTC. The chain joins TRBV5-1 to TRBJ2-1; 12 bases are a match to TRBD2. The CDR3 has 15 amino acids. Germline assignment: CDR1 SGHRS and CDR2 YFSETQ. The V and J ends lost 3 bases and 4 bases, in that order; junction bases with no gene match: 2.

CDR3 residues: CASSEGRGGTEAFF. In DNA, the CDR3 is TGTGCCAGCAGTGAAGGGAGAGGGGGCACTGAAGCTTTCTTT. The rearrangement joins TRBV2 to TRBJ1-1; D is possibly TRBD1 (6 bases). CDR3 length equals 14 residues. Germline assignment: CDR1 SNHLY and CDR2 FYNNEI. Trimming cost V 1 base and J 4 bases, with 10 bases left between them.

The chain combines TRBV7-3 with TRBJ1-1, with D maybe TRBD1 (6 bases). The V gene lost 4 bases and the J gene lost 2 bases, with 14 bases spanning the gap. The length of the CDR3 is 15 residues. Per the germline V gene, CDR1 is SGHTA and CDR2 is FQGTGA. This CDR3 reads CASSWGGHQNTEAFF. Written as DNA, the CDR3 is TGTGCCAGCAGCTGGGGGGGGCACCAAAACACTGAAGCTTTCTTT.

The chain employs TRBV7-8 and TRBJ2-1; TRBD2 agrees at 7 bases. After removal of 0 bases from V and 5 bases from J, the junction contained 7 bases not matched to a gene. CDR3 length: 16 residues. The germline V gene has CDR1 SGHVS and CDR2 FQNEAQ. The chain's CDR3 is CASSLAGGPIDNEQFF. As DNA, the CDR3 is TGTGCCAGCAGCTTAGCGGGAGGGCCGATAGACAATGAGCAGTTCTTC.

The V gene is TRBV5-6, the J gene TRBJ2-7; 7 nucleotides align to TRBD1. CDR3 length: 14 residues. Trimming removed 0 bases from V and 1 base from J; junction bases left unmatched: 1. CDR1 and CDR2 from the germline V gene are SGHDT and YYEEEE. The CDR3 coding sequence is TGTGCCAGCAGCTTGGAGGGGGCGTCCTACGAGCAGTACTTC. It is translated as CASSLEGASYEQYF.